The rows below give T cell receptor beta chains drawn from one sample of a study of metastatic and nonmetastatic thyroid tumors. Using MiXCR, TCRdb re-called clones from the PCR reads. Of roughly 89,000 clones detected, approximately 13% appear once; the ten largest clones hold about 10%. The sequenced material came from tumor tissue. These receptors were obtained from a female donor with papillary thyroid cancer or a benign thyroid nodule (not recorded which). Some clones in this sample may be carry-over from other donors' samples. Both conserved end residues are part of each CDR3. Each record gives: V gene, clone size, J gene, CDR3 length, D gene, CDR3 protein, CDR3 DNA. D genes are given only for firm matches. A clone size is listed for some rows: how often the clone was seen (once, few, many), or a class if it is expanded.

>TRBV3-1|many|TRBJ1-4|14|NA
CASSQGGGPEKLFF
TGTGCCAGCAGCCAGGGCGGGGGGCCTGAAAAACTGTTTTTT
>TRBV28|many|TRBJ1-2|15|NA
CASNPWQGKGYGYTF
TGTGCCAGCAACCCTTGGCAGGGCAAGGGGTATGGCTACACCTTC
>TRBV7-8|many|TRBJ2-5|13|NA
CASSPGAGETQYF
TGTGCCAGCAGCCCCGGGGCAGGGGAGACCCAGTACTTC
>TRBV20-1|many|TRBJ1-1|15|TRBD1
CSAETGGLTNTEAFF
TGCAGTGCAGAGACAGGGGGCCTTACGAACACTGAAGCTTTCTTT
>TRBV4-2|many|TRBJ2-1|15|NA
CASSRFLGAGNEQFF
TGTGCCAGCAGCCGGTTTCTGGGGGCGGGTAATGAGCAGTTCTTC
>TRBV9|medium-sized|TRBJ1-1|12|NA
CASRGVNTEAFF
TGTGCCAGCAGAGGGGTGAACACTGAAGCTTTCTTT
>TRBV7-2|many|TRBJ2-5|17|TRBD1
CASSRGPQGRYQETQYF
TGTGCCAGCAGCCGAGGTCCACAGGGGAGATATCAAGAGACCCAGTACTTC
>TRBV19|many|TRBJ1-5|17|NA
CASSIGRGATSNQPQHF
TGTGCCAGTAGTATCGGGCGGGGGGCCACTAGCAATCAGCCCCAGCATTTT
>TRBV29-1|NA|TRBJ1-1|13|NA
CSSHAGGGWEAFF
TGCAGCTCCCACGCGGGAGGGGGGTGGGAAGCTTTCTTT
>TRBV24-1|many|TRBJ2-1|14|TRBD2
CATSLAGGPSEQFF
TGTGCCACCAGCCTAGCGGGAGGGCCGAGTGAGCAGTTCTTC
>TRBV30|many|TRBJ2-7|14|TRBD2
CAWSVPSGSYEQYF
TGTGCCTGGAGTGTACCAAGCGGGAGTTACGAGCAGTACTTC
>TRBV12-3/TRBV12-4|many|TRBJ1-1|10|NA
CASSLASAFF
TGTGCCAGCAGTTTAGCAAGCGCTTTCTTT
>TRBV20-1|many|TRBJ2-7|16|TRBD2
CSASNLRLAEEYEQYF
TGCAGTGCTAGTAACCTCCGACTAGCGGAGGAGTACGAGCAGTACTTC
>TRBV19|many|TRBJ2-7|12|NA
CATRRQGYEQYF
TGTGCCACCCGCAGGCAGGGCTACGAGCAGTACTTC
>TRBV5-5|NA|TRBJ1-2|14|NA
CASSLAGGGDGYTF
TGTGCCAGCAGCTTGGCTGGAGGAGGAGATGGCTACACCTTC
>TRBV2|NA|TRBJ2-1|14|NA
CASSVRTYYNEQFF
TGTGCCAGCAGCGTTCGGACTTACTACAATGAGCAGTTCTTC
>TRBV12-3/TRBV12-4|many|TRBJ2-7|14|NA
CASRQGGPFYEQYF
TGTGCCAGCAGACAGGGGGGGCCCTTCTACGAGCAGTACTTC
>TRBV10-3|few|TRBJ1-4|15|TRBD1
CARGQGFGTNEKLFF
TGTGCCAGAGGACAGGGGTTCGGAACTAATGAAAAACTGTTTTTT